The 8 T cell receptor beta chains below come from one sample, sequenced in a study of blood T cells in healthy people across ages (dated by TCRdb to 2014 to 2015). The library was generated by 5' RACE. TCRdb names Illumina HiSeq 2500 as the instrument used. A second PCR of about 6 to 12 cycles was run with a J-beta primer mix and a sample-barcoded 5' primer. TCRdb handled the public reads itself, with Q25 trimming in fastp and clone calling in MiXCR, and kept productive beta chains. Rows are combined by CDR3 protein, so each entry shows the most common genes and DNA. The sample includes 750,000 or so distinct CDR3 sequences, with roughly 25% observed a single time. The ten largest clones capture roughly 9% of the sample. This sample also appeared in a second study, on T cells of mothers and their children.

Material: blood. The receptors derive from a boy under 18 in good health.

The rearrangement uses TRBV5-1 and TRBJ2-3; a weak D match, TRBD1 (6 bases). This CDR3 has 16 amino acids. Trimming cost V 4 bases and J 7 bases, with 22 bases left between them. Germline-derived CDR1 and CDR2 are SGHRS and YFSETQ. The DNA of the CDR3 is TGCGCCAGCAGCACTGGGACATTAGGTGAATGGCATACGCAGTATTTT. Translating gives CASSTGTLGEWHTQYF.

This clonotype was counted only a few times. The chain uses TRBV3-1 and TRBJ1-4; D remains ambiguous. This CDR3 contains 13 residues. In germline, CDR1 is LGHDT, CDR2 YNNKEL (reference sequence). The V end was cut by 6 bases, the J end by 3 bases, with 8 bases between. CDR3 in amino acids: CASSNSPNEKLFF. The CDR3 bases are TGTGCCAGCAGTAACTCCCCTAATGAAAAACTGTTTTTT.

The rearrangement links TRBV6-5 to TRBJ2-5, with 12 bases identical to TRBD2. The CDR3 sequence is 16 residues long. Germline V gives CDR1 MNHEY, CDR2 SVGAGI. V trimming: 5 bases; J trimming: 4 bases; junction bases outside the gene matches: 8. CDR3 in DNA: TGTGCCAGCAGTCTCATACTGACTAGCGGGGGAGAGACCCAGTACTTC. The encoded protein is CASSLILTSGGETQYF.

The J gene is TRBJ1-4, the V gene TRBV6-5; D call uncertain. The V gene's germline CDR1 is MNHEY and CDR2 SVGAGI. The CDR3 length is 13 residues. V gave up 6 bases and J gave up 3 bases, with 8 bases separating them. CDR3 nucleotide sequence: TGTGCCAGCAGCGGGGTATCTAATGAAAAACTGTTTTTT. This sequence encodes CASSGVSNEKLFF.

The genes are TRBV6-5 and TRBJ1-1; D is unresolved. Germline values: CDR1 MNHEY, CDR2 SVGAGI. The CDR3 is made up of 15 amino acids. The V and J ends lost 2 bases and 0 bases respectively, with 10 bases between them. Here the CDR3 reads CASSYSRRMNTEAFF. The DNA of the CDR3 is TGTGCCAGCAGTTACAGTAGACGGATGAACACTGAAGCTTTCTTT.

The chain uses TRBV7-3 and TRBJ2-5; D possibly uses TRBD1 or TRBD2 (5 bases each). There are 14 residues in the CDR3. The germline CDR1 and CDR2 sequences are SGHTA and FQGTGA. The V and J ends lost 5 bases and 5 bases respectively, with 15 bases between them. The CDR3 DNA reads as TGTGCCAGCAGCCCGGGACCTTGGCTGGAGACCCAGTACTTC. This translates into CASSPGPWLETQYF.

This clonotype was detected ten times or more. V usage is TRBV7-9 and J usage is TRBJ2-7, with D unclear. The germline V and J ends were trimmed by 1 base and 1 base, with 5 bases remaining between them. Germline lookup yields CDR1 SEHNR and CDR2 FQNEAQ (reference sequence). The CDR3 covers 13 residues. In DNA form, the CDR3 reads TGTGCCAGCAGCTTAGACTTTTCCTACGAGCAGTACTTC. It codes for CASSLDFSYEQYF.

The rearrangement joins TRBV2 to TRBJ2-2; possible D gene TRBD2, 6 bases. Trimming removed 6 bases from V and 1 base from J, with 9 bases in between. This CDR3 is built from 14 residues. From germline, CDR1 is SNHLY and CDR2 FYNNEI. CDR3 sequence reads: CASRMRGNTGELFF. Here the CDR3 DNA reads TGTGCCAGCAGGATGCGGGGGAACACCGGGGAGCTGTTTTTT.